Sequencing of this T cell receptor (beta chain) was carried out in a study of blood T cells in healthy people across ages. Combining a sample-barcoded 5' primer with a J-beta primer mix, a second PCR ran for roughly 7 to 11 cycles. Every cDNA molecule carried a tag from a template-switch adaptor bearing 12 random nucleotides. TCRdb used MiXCR to reprocess the 5' RACE reads, holding one entry per CDR3 protein. The profile shows about 1.8 million distinct CDR3 sequences, about 50% of them singletons. The CDR3 has 15 residues. Germline CDR1 reads DFQATT; CDR2 reads SNEGSKA (reference sequence). The V end lost 0 bases, the J end lost 0 bases, and 9 bases lay between the germline ends. With each sample, at least 5 micrograms of total RNA were extracted. Study results and caveats: Underestimates were what the diversity estimates from one million T cells were considered to be. The fall in TCR beta diversity per million T cells was roughly linear with age.

Worth noting for this clonotype: The antigen is unknown.

The receptor was derived from a middle-aged woman in good health. This chain links TRBV20-1 with TRBJ1-5; D gene ambiguous. Specimen: blood. CDR3 residues: CSARDARYSNQPQHF. CDR3 in DNA: TGCAGTGCTAGAGATGCTCGCTATAGCAATCAGCCCCAGCATTTT.